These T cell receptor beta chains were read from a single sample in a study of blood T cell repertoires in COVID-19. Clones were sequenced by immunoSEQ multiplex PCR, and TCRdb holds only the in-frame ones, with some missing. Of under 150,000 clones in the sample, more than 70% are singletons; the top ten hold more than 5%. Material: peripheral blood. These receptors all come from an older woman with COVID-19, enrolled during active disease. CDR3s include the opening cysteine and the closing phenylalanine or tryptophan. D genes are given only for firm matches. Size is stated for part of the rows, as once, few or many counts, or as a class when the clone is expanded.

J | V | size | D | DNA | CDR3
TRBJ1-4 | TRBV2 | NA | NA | TGTGCCAGCAGTGTTAACAGGGAAGGGAGTGAAAAACTGTTTTTT | CASSVNREGSEKLFF
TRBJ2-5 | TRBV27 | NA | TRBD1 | TGTGCCAGCAGTGCACAGGGGGCGCGGGTCGGTGAGACCCAGTACTTC | CASSAQGARVGETQYF
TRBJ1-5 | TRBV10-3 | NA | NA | TGTGCCATCAGTTCGGACGGGGGAGGTGGCAATCAGCCCCAGCATTTT | CAISSDGGGGNQPQHF
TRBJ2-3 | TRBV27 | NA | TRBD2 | TGTGCCAGCAGTTTGGTAGCGGGGGGAGATACGCAGTATTTT | CASSLVAGGDTQYF
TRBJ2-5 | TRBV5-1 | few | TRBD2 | TGCGCCAGCGCCGCTCCCGCGGGGGGGGACCAAGAGACCCAGTACTTC | CASAAPAGGDQETQYF
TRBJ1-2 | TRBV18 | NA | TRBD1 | TGTGCCAGCTCACACACACAGGGGAGCCTCGAGGGCTACACCTTC | CASSHTQGSLEGYTF
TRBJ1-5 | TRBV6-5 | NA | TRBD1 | TGTGCCAGCAGAACCAGGGGGCTGGGCAATCAGCCCCAGCATTTT | CASRTRGLGNQPQHF
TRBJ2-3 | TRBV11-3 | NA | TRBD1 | TGTGCCAGCAGCCTTGAGGCAGGGGGAAACACAGATACGCAGTATTTT | CASSLEAGGNTDTQYF
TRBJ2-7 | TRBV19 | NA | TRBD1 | TGTGCCAGTAAGCCGGTGACAGGGGGGTACGAGCAGTACTTC | CASKPVTGGYEQYF
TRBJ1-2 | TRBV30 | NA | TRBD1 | TGTGCCTGGAGTGTAGCCGGGACAGGGCCCTATGGCTACACCTTC | CAWSVAGTGPYGYTF
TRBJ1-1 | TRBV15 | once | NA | TGTGCCACCAGCATAAGGACTGGCGGCGCACGAGAGGCTTTCTTT | CATSIRTGGAREAFF
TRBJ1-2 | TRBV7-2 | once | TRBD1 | TGTGCCAGCAGCCTACGGGACAGTGGTGGTGGCTACACCTTC | CASSLRDSGGGYTF
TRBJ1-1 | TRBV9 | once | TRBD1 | TGTGCCAGCAGCGACCTGCGGACAGGGACGAACACTGAAGCTTTCTTT | CASSDLRTGTNTEAFF
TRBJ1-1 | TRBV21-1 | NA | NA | TGTGCCAGCAGAAACTTGGGACAGGATGAGTTGAAGGGAGTAAACACTGAAGCTTTCTTT | CASRNLGQDELKGVNTEAFF
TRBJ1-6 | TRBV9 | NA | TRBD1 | TGTGCCAGCAGCCTATCCGACAGGGGCAATTCACCCCTCCACTTT | CASSLSDRGNSPLHF
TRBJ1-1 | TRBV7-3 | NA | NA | TGTGCCAGCAGCCCCGGATCCGGGGGGACTGAAGCTTTCTTT | CASSPGSGGTEAFF
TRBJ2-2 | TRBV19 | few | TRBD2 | TGTGCCAGCAAACCTAGCGGGGGCCCGGTAACCGGGGAGCTGTTTTTT | CASKPSGGPVTGELFF
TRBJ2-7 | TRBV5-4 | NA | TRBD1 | TGTGCCAGCAGCACGGACAGGGCCTACGAGCAGTACTTC | CASSTDRAYEQYF
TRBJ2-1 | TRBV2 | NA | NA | TGTGCCAACGTGGACTCTCCCAGCTCCTACAATGAGCAGTTCTTC | CANVDSPSSYNEQFF
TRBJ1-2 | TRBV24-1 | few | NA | TGTGCCACCAGTGATGAACAGGGAGAAGCACGCTATGGCTACACCTTC | CATSDEQGEARYGYTF
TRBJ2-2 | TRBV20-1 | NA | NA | TGCAGTGCTAGTGATAAGAGCAACACCGGGGAGCTGTTTTTT | CSASDKSNTGELFF
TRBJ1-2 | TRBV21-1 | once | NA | TGTGCCAGCAGCAAAGCAGCAGGGGCGTCCTATGGCTACACCTTC | CASSKAAGASYGYTF
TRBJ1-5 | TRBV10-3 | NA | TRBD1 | TGTGCCATCAGTGCCCGGGACAGGGGATATAGCAATCAGCCCCAGCATTTT | CAISARDRGYSNQPQHF
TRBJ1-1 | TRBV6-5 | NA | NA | TGTGCCAGCACACGGGGATCGAACACTGAAGCTTTCTTT | CASTRGSNTEAFF
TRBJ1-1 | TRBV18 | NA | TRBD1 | TGTGCCAGCTCACCGGCCGGGACAGGGGTCTTTACTGAAGCTTTCTTT | CASSPAGTGVFTEAFF
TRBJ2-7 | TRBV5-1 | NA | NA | TGCGCCAGCAGCCTCCGGAGCGGACCTTTATCCTACGAGCAGTACTTC | CASSLRSGPLSYEQYF
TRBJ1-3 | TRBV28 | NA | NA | TGTGCCAGCAGTTTATGGGGTTCGCGGCAGACCGGAAACACCATATATTTT | CASSLWGSRQTGNTIYF
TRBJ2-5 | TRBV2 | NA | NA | TGTGCCAGCGCTGGTACAGGGTCTGAGACCCAGTACTTC | CASAGTGSETQYF
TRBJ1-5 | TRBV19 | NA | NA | TGTGCCAGTAGTATATCCCAGGTTGAAGAACAGCCCCAGCATTTT | CASSISQVEEQPQHF
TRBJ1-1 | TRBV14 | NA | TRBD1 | TGTGCCAGCAGCCAAGGGTGGACAGGGGGCCCAACTTGGAACACTGAAGCTTTCTTT | CASSQGWTGGPTWNTEAFF
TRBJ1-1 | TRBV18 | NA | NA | TGTGCCAGCGCGGAGAACCTGAACACTGAAGCTTTCTTT | CASAENLNTEAFF
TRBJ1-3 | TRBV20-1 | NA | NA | TGCAGTGCTAGACAAGGAAACACCATATATTTT | CSARQGNTIYF
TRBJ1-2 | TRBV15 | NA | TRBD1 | TGTGCCACCAGCCTGACAGGGGTTGGCTACACCTTC | CATSLTGVGYTF
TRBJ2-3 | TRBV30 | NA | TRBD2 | TGTGCCTGGAGTACCGGACTAGCCTCGGGCGATACGCAGTATTTT | CAWSTGLASGDTQYF
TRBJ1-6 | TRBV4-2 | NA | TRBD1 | TGTGCCAGCAGCCAAGTCGACAGGGGTAAGGGTTCACCCCTCCACTTT | CASSQVDRGKGSPLHF
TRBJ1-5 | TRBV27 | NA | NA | TGTGCCAGCAGCCAACATAGCAATCAGCCCCAGCATTTT | CASSQHSNQPQHF